The T cell receptor (beta chain) described here comes from a study of prognosis after radiotherapy for stage I lung cancer. Findings and limits, study-wide: Medians of about 9,700 versus 6,500 showed unique TCR clone counts falling after stereotactic body radiation therapy. Post-therapy Shannon entropy was lower in patients developing distant metastases following stereotactic body radiation therapy.

As concerns this clonotype: Antigen specificity is unknown.

The CDR3 runs to 22 residues. CDR1 MDHEN and CDR2 SYDVKM come from the germline V gene. V lost 0 bases to trimming and J lost 12 bases; unmatched junction nucleotides: 34. It was by two-round multiplex PCR that TCR beta CDR3 was amplified from genomic DNA. The authors ran first-round PCR with primers specific to each TRBV and TRBJ gene. TCRdb reprocessed the multiplex PCR reads via MiXCR and lists one record per CDR3 protein. This sample has about 23,000 distinct CDR3 sequences, with around 45% found just once. The sequencing used PBMCs, collected before or after stereotactic body radiation therapy (not recorded which). This TCR was recovered from a donor at least 50 years old with non-small cell lung cancer. The chain is built from TRBV28 and TRBJ2-7; 8 nucleotides match TRBD1. CDR3 nucleotide sequence: TGTGCCAGCAGTTTATGGACAGGGGACCTCACTCAGATAGTTCCTACGAGCAGTACTTGGTACTTC. Protein sequence: CASSLWTGDLTQIVPTSSTWYF.